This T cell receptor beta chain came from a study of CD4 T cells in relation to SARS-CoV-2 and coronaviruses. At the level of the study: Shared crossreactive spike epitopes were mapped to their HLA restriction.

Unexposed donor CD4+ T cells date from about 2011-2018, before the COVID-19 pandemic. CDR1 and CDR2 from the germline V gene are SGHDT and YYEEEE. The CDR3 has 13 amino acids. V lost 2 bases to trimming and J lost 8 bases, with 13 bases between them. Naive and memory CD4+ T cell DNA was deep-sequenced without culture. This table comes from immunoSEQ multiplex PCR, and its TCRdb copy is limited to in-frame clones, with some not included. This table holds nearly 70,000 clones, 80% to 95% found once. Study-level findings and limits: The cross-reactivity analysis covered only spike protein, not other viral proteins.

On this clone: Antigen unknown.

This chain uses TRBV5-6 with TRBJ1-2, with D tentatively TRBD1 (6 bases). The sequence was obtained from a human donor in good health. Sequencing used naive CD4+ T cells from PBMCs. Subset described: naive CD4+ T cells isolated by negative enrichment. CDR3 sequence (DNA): TGTGCCAGCAGCTTCGAACAGGGATTCGGCTACACCTTC. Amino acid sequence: CASSFEQGFGYTF. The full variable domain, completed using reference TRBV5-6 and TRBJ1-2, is DAGVTQSPTHLIKTRGQQVTLRCSPKSGHDTVSWYQQALGQGPQFIFQYYEEEERQRGNFPDRFSGHQFPNYSSELNVNALLLGDSALYLCASSFEQGFGYTFGSGTRLTVV.